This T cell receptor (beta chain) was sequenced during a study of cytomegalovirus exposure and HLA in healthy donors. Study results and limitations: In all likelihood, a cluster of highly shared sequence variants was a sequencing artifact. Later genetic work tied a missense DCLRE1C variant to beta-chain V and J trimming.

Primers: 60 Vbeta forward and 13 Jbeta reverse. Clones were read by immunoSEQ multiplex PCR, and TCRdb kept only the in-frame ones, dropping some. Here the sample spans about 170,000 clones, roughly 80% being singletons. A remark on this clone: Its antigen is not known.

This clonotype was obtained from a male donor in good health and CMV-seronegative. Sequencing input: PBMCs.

The DNA of the CDR3 is TGTGCCAGCAGTGAAAACACACCCGGGACAGGGGGCGAAAAACTGTTTTTT. Translation: CASSENTPGTGGEKLFF. The chain carries TRBV6-1 and TRBJ1-4, with TRBD1 matching 12 bases. The CDR3 contains 17 residues. CDR1 is MNHNS and CDR2 is SASEGT in the germline V gene. V was pared by 2 bases and J by 8 bases, with 9 bases of the junction left unmatched.